This T cell receptor beta chain was recorded in a study of blood T cell repertoires in COVID-19. Study in general: Acute and convalescent COVID-19 samples came from the United States, Italy and Spain. Nucleic acid was either cDNA or gDNA, and it came from T cells, B-cell-depleted T cells, or PBMCs.

Original handling: The authors estimated nucleated cell counts from reference gene primer amplification. Measured with immunoSEQ multiplex PCR; TCRdb has only the in-frame clones, and not every one. V and J calls and clone size are given by that table; D and trimming were obtained from the DNA. The sample contains 260,000 or so clones, roughly 90% of which appear only once. The sequencing sample was made of peripheral blood. The sequence was obtained from a human donor in a cohort sampled during active COVID-19.

CDR3 nucleotide sequence: TGTGCCAGCAGTTCGCGACAGGTCCCAACTGCACCCCTCCACTTT. It encodes CASSSRQVPTAPLHF. The V and J genes are TRBV6-2 or TRBV6-3 and TRBJ1-6; TRBD1 is a possible D gene (6 bases). CDR3 length: 15 amino acids. CDR1 is MNHEY, CDR2 SVGEGT, per germline. Trimming cost V 4 bases and J 11 bases, with 18 bases left between them.